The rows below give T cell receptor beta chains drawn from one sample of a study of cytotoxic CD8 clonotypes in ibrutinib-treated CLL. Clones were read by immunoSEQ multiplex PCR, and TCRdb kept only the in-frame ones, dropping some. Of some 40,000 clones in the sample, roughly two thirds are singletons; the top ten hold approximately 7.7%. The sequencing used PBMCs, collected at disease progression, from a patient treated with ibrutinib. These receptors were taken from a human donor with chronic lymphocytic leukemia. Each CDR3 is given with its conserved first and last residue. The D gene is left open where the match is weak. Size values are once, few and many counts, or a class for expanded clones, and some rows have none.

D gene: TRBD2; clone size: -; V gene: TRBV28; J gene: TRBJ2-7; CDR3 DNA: TGTGCCAGCAGTTCTCCGGGACTAGCGGGGAGCTCCTACGAGCAGTACTTC; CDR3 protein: CASSSPGLAGSSYEQYF
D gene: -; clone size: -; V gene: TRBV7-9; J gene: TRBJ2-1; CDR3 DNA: TGTGCCAGCAGCGGGAAAACAGCCTACAATGAGCAGTTCTTC; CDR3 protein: CASSGKTAYNEQFF
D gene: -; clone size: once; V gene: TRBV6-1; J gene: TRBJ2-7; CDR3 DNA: TGTGCCAGCAGTGACGGACAGCGGGGATACTACGAGCAGTACTTC; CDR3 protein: CASSDGQRGYYEQYF
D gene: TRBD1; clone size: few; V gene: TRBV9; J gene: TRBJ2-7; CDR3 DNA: TGTGCCAGCAGCGCGGAACTCGGGACAGGCCGATACTTC; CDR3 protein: CASSAELGTGRYF
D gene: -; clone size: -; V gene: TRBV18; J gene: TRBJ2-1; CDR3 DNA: TGTGCCAGCTCATTCCGGGACACAGAGTACAATGAGCAGTTCTTC; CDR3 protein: CASSFRDTEYNEQFF
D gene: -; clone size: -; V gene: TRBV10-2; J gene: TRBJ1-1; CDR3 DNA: TGCGCCAGCGGACGGGACACTGAAGCTTTCTTT; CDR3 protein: CASGRDTEAFF
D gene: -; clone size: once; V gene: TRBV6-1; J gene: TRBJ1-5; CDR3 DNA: TGTGCCAGCAGTGAAGCCCAGGGCCCGAGTCAGCCCCAGCATTTT; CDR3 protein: CASSEAQGPSQPQHF
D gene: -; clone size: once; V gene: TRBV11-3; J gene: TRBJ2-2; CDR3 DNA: TGTGCCAGCAGCTTAGCGGGACAAAACACCGGGGAGCTGTTTTTT; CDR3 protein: CASSLAGQNTGELFF
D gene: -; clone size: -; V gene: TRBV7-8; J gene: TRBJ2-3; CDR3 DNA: TGTGCCAGCAGCTTAGGGACAGATAACACAGATACGCAGTATTTT; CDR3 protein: CASSLGTDNTDTQYF
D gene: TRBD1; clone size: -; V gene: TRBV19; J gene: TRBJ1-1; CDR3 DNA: TGTGCCAGTCGGGCACAGGGGGCGGTCGTGGGCACTGAAGCTTTCTTT; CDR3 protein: CASRAQGAVVGTEAFF
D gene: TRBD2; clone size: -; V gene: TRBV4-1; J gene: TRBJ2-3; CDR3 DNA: TGCGCCAGCAGCGAGCGGGAGGGCACAGATACGCAGTATTTT; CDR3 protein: CASSEREGTDTQYF
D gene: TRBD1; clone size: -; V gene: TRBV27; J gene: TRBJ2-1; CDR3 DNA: TGTGCCAGCAGTCCCCGACAGGGGTTAGGGAATGAGCAGTTCTTC; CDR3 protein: CASSPRQGLGNEQFF
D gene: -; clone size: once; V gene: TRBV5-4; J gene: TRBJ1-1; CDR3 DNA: TGTGCCAGCAGCTTGAATCGAGGGGGGCGTGAAGCTTTCTTT; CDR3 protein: CASSLNRGGREAFF
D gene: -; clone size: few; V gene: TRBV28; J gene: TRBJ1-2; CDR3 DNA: TGTGCCAGCAGTTTATCCTTAGGGGGGGCTCTGCGTGGCTACACCTTC; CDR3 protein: CASSLSLGGALRGYTF
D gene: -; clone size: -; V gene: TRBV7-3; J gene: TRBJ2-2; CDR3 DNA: TGTGCCAGCAGCTTAATTGGTTTGTCGGGACTCTTGAACACCGGGGAGCTGTTTTTT; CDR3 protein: CASSLIGLSGLLNTGELFF
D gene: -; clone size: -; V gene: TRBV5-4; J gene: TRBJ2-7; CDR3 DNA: TGTGCCAGCAGCTTTGATGGGGGTGAGGACGAGCAGTACTTC; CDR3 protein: CASSFDGGEDEQYF
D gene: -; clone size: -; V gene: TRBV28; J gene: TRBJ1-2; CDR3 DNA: TGTGCCAGCAGGCCCAGTGGGTCCGAGCAGGGCTACACCTTC; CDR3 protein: CASRPSGSEQGYTF
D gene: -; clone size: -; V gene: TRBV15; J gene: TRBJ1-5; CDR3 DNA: TGTGCCACCAGGCCGGACAGAGGGGCTTACAATCAGCCCCAGCATTTT; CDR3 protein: CATRPDRGAYNQPQHF
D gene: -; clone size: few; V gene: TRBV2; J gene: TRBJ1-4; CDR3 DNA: TGTGCCAGCAGCGACAAAAGGTCGGAGGAAAAACTGTTTTTT; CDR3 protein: CASSDKRSEEKLFF
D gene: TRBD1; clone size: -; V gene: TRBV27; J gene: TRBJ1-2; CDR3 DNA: TGTGCCAGCCGCACACAGGGGGGGGTCCCCTTGGGCTACACCTTC; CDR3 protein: CASRTQGGVPLGYTF
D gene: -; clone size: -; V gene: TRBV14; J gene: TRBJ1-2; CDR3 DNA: TGTGCCAGCAGCCAGGGTAACTATGGCTACACCTTC; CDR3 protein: CASSQGNYGYTF
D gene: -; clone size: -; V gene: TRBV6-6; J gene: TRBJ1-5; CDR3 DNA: TGTGCCAGCAGTTACCCGAACGTTCCCCAGCATTTT; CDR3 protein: CASSYPNVPQHF
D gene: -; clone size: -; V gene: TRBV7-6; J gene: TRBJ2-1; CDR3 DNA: TGTGCCAGCAGCTTAGTCAGGGGGGCGAGCGAGCAGTTCTTC; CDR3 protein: CASSLVRGASEQFF
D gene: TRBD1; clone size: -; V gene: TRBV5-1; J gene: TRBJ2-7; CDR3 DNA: TGCGCCAGCAGCCTTGACAGGGTCGCCTACGAGCAGTACTTC; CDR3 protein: CASSLDRVAYEQYF
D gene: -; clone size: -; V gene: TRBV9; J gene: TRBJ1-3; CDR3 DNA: TGTGCCAGCAGCGTTAGTCTTGGAGGGGGATCTGGAAACACCATATATTTT; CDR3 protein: CASSVSLGGGSGNTIYF
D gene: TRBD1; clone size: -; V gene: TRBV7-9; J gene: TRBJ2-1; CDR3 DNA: TGTGCCAGCAGCTTAGATCCCGGGACAGACAATGAGCAGTTCTTC; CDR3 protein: CASSLDPGTDNEQFF
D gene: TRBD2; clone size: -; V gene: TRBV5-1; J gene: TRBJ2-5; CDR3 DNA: TGCGCCAGCAGCGTAAGCGGGAGGGTTGGAGAGACCCAGTACTTC; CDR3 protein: CASSVSGRVGETQYF
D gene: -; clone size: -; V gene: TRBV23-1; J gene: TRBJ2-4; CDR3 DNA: TGCGCCAGCAGTCGGGACCACTTGGTTCAGTACTTC; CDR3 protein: CASSRDHLVQYF
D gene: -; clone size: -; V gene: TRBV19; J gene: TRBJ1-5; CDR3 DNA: TGTGCCAGTAGTATGCGAGGCTCAGTCAATCAGCCCCAGCATTTT; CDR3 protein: CASSMRGSVNQPQHF
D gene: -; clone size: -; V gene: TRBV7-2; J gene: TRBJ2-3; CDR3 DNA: TGTGCCAGCAGCTTAGCCCTGGACGGTAGGGAGTATTTT; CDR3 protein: CASSLALDGREYF
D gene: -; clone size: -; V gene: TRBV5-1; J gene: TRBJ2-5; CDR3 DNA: TGCGCCAGCAGAGTCGGGGGGCTACGTGAAGAGACCCAGTACTTC; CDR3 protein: CASRVGGLREETQYF
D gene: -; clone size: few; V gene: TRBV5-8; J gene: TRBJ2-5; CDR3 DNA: TGTGCCAGCAGCGTACTCTCCTGGACTGAGCAAGAGACCCAGTACTTC; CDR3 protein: CASSVLSWTEQETQYF
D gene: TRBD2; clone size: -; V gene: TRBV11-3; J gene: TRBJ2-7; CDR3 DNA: TGTGCCAGCAGCTCGGGCGGACTAGCGGGAGAAGAGCAGTACTTC; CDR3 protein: CASSSGGLAGEEQYF
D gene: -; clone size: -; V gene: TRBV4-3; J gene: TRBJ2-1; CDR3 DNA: TGCGCCAGCAGCCGCAACCGGGACCCCAACAATGAGCAGTTCTTC; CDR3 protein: CASSRNRDPNNEQFF
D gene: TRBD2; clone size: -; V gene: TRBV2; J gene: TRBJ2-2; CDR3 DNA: TGTGCCAGCAGTGCAACTAGCGGGTACACCGGGGAGCTGTTTTTT; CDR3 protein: CASSATSGYTGELFF
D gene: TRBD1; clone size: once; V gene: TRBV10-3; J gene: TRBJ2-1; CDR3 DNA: TGTGCCATCAGTGTTGGGGCAGGGGGCTACAATGAGCAGTTCTTC; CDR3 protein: CAISVGAGGYNEQFF
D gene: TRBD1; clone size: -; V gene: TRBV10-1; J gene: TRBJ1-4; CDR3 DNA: TGCGCCAGCAGTGATTGGACAGGGACTAATGAAAAACTGTTTTTT; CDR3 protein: CASSDWTGTNEKLFF
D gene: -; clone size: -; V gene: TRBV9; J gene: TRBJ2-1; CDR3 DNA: TGTGCCAGCAGCCCCAGCGCCTTTCCATTGGATGAGCAGTTCTTC; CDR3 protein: CASSPSAFPLDEQFF
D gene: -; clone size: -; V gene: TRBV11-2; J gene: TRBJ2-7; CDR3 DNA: TGTGCCAGCAGCTTAGAATGGGAGTCCTACGAGCAGTACTTC; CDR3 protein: CASSLEWESYEQYF
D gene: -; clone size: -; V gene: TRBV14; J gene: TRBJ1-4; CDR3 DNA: TGTGCCAGCAGCCAGGCCCCGGGGGCGGGTGAAAAACTGTTTTTT; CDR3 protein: CASSQAPGAGEKLFF
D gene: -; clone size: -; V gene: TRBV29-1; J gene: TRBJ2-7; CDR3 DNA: TGCAGCGCCCGGGACATCTACGAGCAGTACTTC; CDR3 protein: CSARDIYEQYF
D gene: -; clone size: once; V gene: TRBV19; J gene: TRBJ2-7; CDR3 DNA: TGTGCCAGTAGATTCCGGGGGGGACAGGACTCCTACGAGCAGTACTTC; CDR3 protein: CASRFRGGQDSYEQYF
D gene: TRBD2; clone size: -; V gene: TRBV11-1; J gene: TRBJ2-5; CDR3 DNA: TGTGCCAGCAGCCTTACTGGGGGACTAGGAGGGTTGGAGACCCAGTACTTC; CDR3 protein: CASSLTGGLGGLETQYF
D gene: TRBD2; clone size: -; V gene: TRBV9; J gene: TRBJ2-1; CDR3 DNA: TGTGCCAGCACCAGAGGACTAGCGGGAGCGGGCGGCTACAATGAGCAGTTCTTC; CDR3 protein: CASTRGLAGAGGYNEQFF
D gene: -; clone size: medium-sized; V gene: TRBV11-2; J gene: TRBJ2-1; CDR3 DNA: TGTGCCAGCAGCTTCCCGGGGTACAATGAGCAGTTCTTC; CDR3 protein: CASSFPGYNEQFF
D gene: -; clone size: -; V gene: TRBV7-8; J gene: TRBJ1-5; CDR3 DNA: TGTGCCAGCAGCTTGGAGCAGCCACAGCCCCAGCATTTT; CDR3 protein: CASSLEQPQPQHF
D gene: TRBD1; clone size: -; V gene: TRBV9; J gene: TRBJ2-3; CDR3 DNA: TGTGCCAGCAGCGTAGAGGGGGCCGGGGATACGCAGTATTTT; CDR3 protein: CASSVEGAGDTQYF
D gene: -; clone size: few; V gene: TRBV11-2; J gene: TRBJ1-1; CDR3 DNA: TGTGCCAGCAGCACCCAAAGGGCAGGTACTGAAGCTTTCTTT; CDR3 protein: CASSTQRAGTEAFF
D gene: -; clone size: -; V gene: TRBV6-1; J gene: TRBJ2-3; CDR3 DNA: TGTGCCAGCAGTAGTACCGGGACATCCACAGATACGCAGTATTTT; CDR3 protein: CASSSTGTSTDTQYF
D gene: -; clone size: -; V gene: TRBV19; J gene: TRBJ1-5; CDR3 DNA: TGTGCCAGTAGTTGGTCGGGGATTAGCAATCAGCCCCAGCATTTT; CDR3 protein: CASSWSGISNQPQHF
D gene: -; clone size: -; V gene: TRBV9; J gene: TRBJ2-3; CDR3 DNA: TGTGCCAGCAGCGTAGTATCGGCCCTCACAGATACGCAGTATTTT; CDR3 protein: CASSVVSALTDTQYF
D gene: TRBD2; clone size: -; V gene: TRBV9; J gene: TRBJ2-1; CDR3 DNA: TGTGCCAGCAGCGTGCGACTAGCGGTTTACAATGAGCAGTTCTTC; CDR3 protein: CASSVRLAVYNEQFF
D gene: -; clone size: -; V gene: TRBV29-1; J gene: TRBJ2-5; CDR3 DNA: TGCAGCGTTTGCCCCGAATTAGTGCCAGAGACCCAGTACTTC; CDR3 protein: CSVCPELVPETQYF
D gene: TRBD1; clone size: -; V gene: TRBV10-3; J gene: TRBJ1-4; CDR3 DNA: TGTGCCACCAGGGGGTCCACTAATGAAAAACTGTTTTTT; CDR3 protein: CATRGSTNEKLFF
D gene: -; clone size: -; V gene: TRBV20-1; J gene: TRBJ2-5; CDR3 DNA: TGCAGTGCTAGGCAAGAGACCCAGTACTTC; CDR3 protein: CSARQETQYF